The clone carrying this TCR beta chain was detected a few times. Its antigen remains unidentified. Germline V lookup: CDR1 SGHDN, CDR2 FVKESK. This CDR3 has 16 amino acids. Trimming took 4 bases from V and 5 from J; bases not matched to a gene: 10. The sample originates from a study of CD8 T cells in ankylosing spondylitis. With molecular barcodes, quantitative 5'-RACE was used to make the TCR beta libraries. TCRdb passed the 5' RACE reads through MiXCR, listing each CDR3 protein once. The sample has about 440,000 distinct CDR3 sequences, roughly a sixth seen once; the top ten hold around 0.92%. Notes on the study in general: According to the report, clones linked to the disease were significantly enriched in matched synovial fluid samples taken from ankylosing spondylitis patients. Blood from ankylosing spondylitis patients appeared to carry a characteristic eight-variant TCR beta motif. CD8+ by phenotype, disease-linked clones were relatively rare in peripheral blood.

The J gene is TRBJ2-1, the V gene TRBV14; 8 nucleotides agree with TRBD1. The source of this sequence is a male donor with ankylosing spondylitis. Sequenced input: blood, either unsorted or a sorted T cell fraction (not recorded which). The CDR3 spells CASSPGDRRGHNEQFF. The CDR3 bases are TGTGCCAGCAGCCCAGGGGACAGGAGAGGTCACAATGAGCAGTTCTTC.